The 8 T cell receptor beta chains below come from one sample, sequenced in a study of cytomegalovirus exposure and HLA in healthy donors. This table comes from immunoSEQ multiplex PCR, and its TCRdb copy is limited to in-frame clones, with some not included. The profile covers approximately 300,000 clones, with roughly 87% appearing a single time and roughly 1.2% taken by the ten largest. Sequenced input: PBMCs. These receptors originate from a woman between 25 and 40 years old in good health and CMV-seropositive.

This clone has a single count. This chain connects TRBV7-9 to TRBJ1-1; 9 bases are a match to TRBD1. Looked up from germline, CDR1 is SEHNR and CDR2 is FQNEAQ (reference sequence). This CDR3 has 14 residues. The V and J ends lost 6 bases and 1 base, in that order; junction bases with no gene match: 3. The CDR3 DNA follows: TGTGCCAGCAGGAGGACAGGGGAGAACACTGAAGCTTTCTTT. It is translated as CASRRTGENTEAFF.

The rearrangement links TRBV5-6 to TRBJ2-1, with 12 bases identical to TRBD2. The V gene end was trimmed by 0 bases and the J gene end by 0 bases; junction bases not matched to a gene: 1. The CDR3 contains 17 residues. Germline V gene lookup returns CDR1 SGHDT and CDR2 YYEEEE. The CDR3 here is CASSLETSGGSYNEQFF. The CDR3 DNA reads as TGTGCCAGCAGCTTGGAGACTAGCGGGGGCTCCTACAATGAGCAGTTCTTC.

The V gene is TRBV5-1, the J gene TRBJ2-2, with 12 bases that match TRBD1. The V and J ends lost 4 bases and 4 bases, in that order; junction bases with no gene match: 2. Looked up from germline, CDR1 is SGHRS and CDR2 is YFSETQ. The CDR3 totals 15 residues. This CDR3 reads CASSKGQGATGELFF. The CDR3 bases are TGCGCCAGCAGCAAGGGACAGGGGGCCACCGGGGAGCTGTTTTTT.

V gene TRBV27 combines with J gene TRBJ1-2; TRBD1 is a possible D gene (5 bases). V dropped 6 bases and J dropped 3 bases, with 26 bases sitting between them. Germline CDR1 reads MNHEY; CDR2 reads SMNVEV (reference sequence). This CDR3 is built from 18 residues. The CDR3 is CASRTSQSWDFSDYGYTF. As DNA, the CDR3 is TGTGCCAGCAGAACCTCCCAAAGCTGGGACTTCAGTGACTATGGCTACACCTTC.

The J gene is TRBJ2-7, the V gene TRBV15; 9 bases are shared with TRBD2. The CDR3 covers 16 residues. Germline V lookup: CDR1 LNHNV, CDR2 YYDKDF (reference sequence). V lost 0 bases, J lost 2 bases, and 5 bases stayed unmatched. CDR3 sequence (DNA): TGTGCCACCAGCAGAGATCGCTCTAGCGGGGCCTACGAGCAGTACTTC. It encodes CATSRDRSSGAYEQYF.

The chain joins TRBV4-1 to TRBJ1-2; 7 positions agree with TRBD1. V lost 2 bases to trimming and J lost 1 base; unmatched junction nucleotides: 10. CDR1 MGHRA and CDR2 YSYEKL come from the germline V gene. This CDR3 is 17 amino acids long. CDR3 DNA: TGCGCCAGCAGCCAACCTAGACAGGGCCCTATTAACTATGGCTACACCTTC. Translation gives CASSQPRQGPINYGYTF.

The chain joins TRBV9 to TRBJ1-5; a weak D match, TRBD1 (5 bases). The length of the CDR3 is 12 residues. The germline V gene encodes CDR1 SGDLS and CDR2 YYNGEE. The V and J ends lost 0 bases and 9 bases respectively, with 7 bases between them. CDR3 in DNA: TGTGCCAGCAGCGTAGGGGGCGGGCCCCAGCATTTT. Protein: CASSVGGGPQHF. Filled out from reference TRBV9 and TRBJ1-5, the complete variable domain reads DSGVTQTPKHLITATGQRVTLRCSPRSGDLSVYWYQQSLDQGLQFLIQYYNGEERAKGNILERFSAQQFPDLHSELNLSSLELGDSALYFCASSVGGGPQHFGDGTRLSIL.

The chain couples TRBV5-1 to TRBJ2-2, with TRBD2 matching over 11 bases. CDR3 length: 15 amino acids. V trimming: 4 bases; J trimming: 6 bases; junction bases outside the gene matches: 5. Per germline, CDR1 SGHRS and CDR2 YFSETQ. CDR3 loop: CASSLKTSGAGELFF. The CDR3 bases are TGCGCCAGCAGCCTAAAGACTAGCGGGGCCGGGGAGCTGTTTTTT. The whole variable domain, remainder taken from reference TRBV5-1 and TRBJ2-2, is KAGVTQTPRYLIKTRGQQVTLSCSPISGHRSVSWYQQTPGQGLQFLFEYFSETQRNKGNFPGRFSGRQFSNSRSEMNVSTLELGDSALYLCASSLKTSGAGELFFGEGSRLTVL.